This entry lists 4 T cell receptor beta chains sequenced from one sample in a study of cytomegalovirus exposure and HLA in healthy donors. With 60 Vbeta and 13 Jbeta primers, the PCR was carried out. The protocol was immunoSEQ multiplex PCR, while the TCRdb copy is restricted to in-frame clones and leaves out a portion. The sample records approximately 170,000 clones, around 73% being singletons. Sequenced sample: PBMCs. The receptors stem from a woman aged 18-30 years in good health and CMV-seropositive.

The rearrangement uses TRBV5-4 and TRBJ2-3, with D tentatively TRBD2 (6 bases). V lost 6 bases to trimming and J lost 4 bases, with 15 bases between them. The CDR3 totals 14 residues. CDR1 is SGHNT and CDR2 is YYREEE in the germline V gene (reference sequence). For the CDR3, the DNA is TGTGCCAGCATGACTAGGAGTTTCCCAGATACGCAGTATTTT. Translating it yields CASMTRSFPDTQYF.

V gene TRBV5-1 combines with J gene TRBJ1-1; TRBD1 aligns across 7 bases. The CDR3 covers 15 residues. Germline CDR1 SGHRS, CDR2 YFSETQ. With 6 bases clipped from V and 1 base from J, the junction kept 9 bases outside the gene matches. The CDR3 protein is CASTTGDTSNTEAFF. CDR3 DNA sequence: TGCGCCAGCACTACAGGGGATACCTCGAACACTGAAGCTTTCTTT.

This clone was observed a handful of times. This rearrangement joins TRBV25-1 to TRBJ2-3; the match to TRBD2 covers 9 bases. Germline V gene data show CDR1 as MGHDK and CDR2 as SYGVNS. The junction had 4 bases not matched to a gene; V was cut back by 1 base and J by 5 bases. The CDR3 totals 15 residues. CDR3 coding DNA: TGTGCCAGCAGTGAATCTGGCGGGAGGGGAGATACGCAGTATTTT. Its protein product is CASSESGGRGDTQYF.

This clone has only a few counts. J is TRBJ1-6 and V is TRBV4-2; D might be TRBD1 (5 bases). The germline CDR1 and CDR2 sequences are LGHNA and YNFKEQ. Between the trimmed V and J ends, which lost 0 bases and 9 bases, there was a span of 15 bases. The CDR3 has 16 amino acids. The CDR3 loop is CASSQEVGGSGSPLHF. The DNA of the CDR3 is TGTGCCAGCAGCCAAGAGGTGGGGGGTTCGGGTTCACCCCTCCACTTT.